The rows below give T cell receptor beta chains drawn from one sample of a study of neurological immune-mediated disorders. MiXCR, run by TCRdb on the 5' RACE reads, gives a single entry per CDR3 protein. The data show over 55,000 distinct CDR3 sequences, about 10% seen once. Sequenced material: PBMCs. Receptors originate from a male donor with HTLV-1-associated myelopathy (HAM/TSP). CDR3s leave out the opening cysteine and the closing phenylalanine or tryptophan. Size values are once, few and many counts, or a class for expanded clones, and some rows have none.

TRBV24-1	many	TRBJ2-2	ATSGRSEKEDGELF
TRBV12-3/TRBV12-4	many	TRBJ2-7	ASRYSYEQY
TRBV20-1	many	TRBJ2-3	SASRTAGGQGDTQY
TRBV6-6	many	TRBJ2-3	ASSHPPGLGAPPADTQY
TRBV7-9	many	TRBJ1-1	ASSPSGEAF
TRBV27	many	TRBJ2-7	ASSFQPLSSYEQY
TRBV29-1	many	TRBJ2-1	SVEYLGAGINEQF
TRBV29-1	many	TRBJ2-5	SVDGLGRYQETQY
TRBV3-1	many	TRBJ1-1	ASSQGPGGSTEAF
TRBV10-3	many	TRBJ1-2	AISEGSPFHGYT
TRBV5-1	many	TRBJ1-1	ASSVTPENTEAF
TRBV29-1	few	TRBJ2-5	SVDWWGETQY
TRBV5-1	many	TRBJ2-1	ASSLAGQGPYNEQF
TRBV7-2	many	TRBJ2-5	ASSLPGQASRTQY
TRBV5-1	many	TRBJ1-1	ASSTRGASTEAF
TRBV5-1	NA	TRBJ2-1	ASSTWTGLAEQF
TRBV9	many	TRBJ2-3	ASSVLGSTDTQY
TRBV5-1	many	TRBJ1-2	ASSPTGQAHGYT